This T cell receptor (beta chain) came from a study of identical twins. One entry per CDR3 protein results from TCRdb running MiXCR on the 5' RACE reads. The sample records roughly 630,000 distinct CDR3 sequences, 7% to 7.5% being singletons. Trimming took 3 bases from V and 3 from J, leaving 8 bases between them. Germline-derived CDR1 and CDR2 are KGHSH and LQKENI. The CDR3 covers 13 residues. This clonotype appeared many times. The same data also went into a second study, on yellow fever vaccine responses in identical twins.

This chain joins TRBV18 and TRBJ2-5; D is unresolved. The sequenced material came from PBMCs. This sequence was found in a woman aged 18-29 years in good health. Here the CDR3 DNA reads TGTGCCAGCTCACCCAATATAAAAGAGACCCAGTACTTC. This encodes CASSPNIKETQYF.